One and the same sample provided the 4 T cell receptor beta chains below, sequenced in a study of blood T cell repertoires in COVID-19. Profiling relied on immunoSEQ multiplex PCR, and the TCRdb table lists in-frame clones only, not all of them. Among 120,000 or so clones, over 75% were seen once, and the ten largest hold more than 15%. The sample taken for sequencing was peripheral blood. The source of these receptors is a man aged 55 to 70 with active or convalescent COVID-19.

The V gene is TRBV5-8, the J gene TRBJ2-3; maybe TRBD2 (6 bases). Looked up from germline, CDR1 is SGHTS and CDR2 is YDEGEE. V was trimmed by 4 bases and J by 0 bases, leaving 24 bases between them. The CDR3 runs 19 residues. Written as DNA, the CDR3 is TGTGCCAGCAGCCGGCTCCTCGGGATTAGCGGAGCTAGCACAGATACGCAGTATTTT. It encodes CASSRLLGISGASTDTQYF.

This clone was detected many times. The rearrangement joins TRBV7-9 to TRBJ1-3, with D possibly TRBD1 on 5 matching bases. Germline CDR1 is SEHNR and CDR2 is FQNEAQ (reference sequence). The CDR3 has 11 amino acids. Trimming left V 5 bases short and J 7 bases short, with 6 bases between. In nucleotides, the CDR3 is TGTGCCAGCAGCCCAGGGAACACCATATATTTT. Protein sequence: CASSPGNTIYF.

The genes are TRBV6-2 or TRBV6-3 and TRBJ2-5, with TRBD1 matching over 8 bases. The CDR3 loop spans 15 amino acids. Unmatched junction bases numbered 9, after V lost 4 bases and J lost 5 bases. Germline lookup yields CDR1 MNHEY and CDR2 SVGEGT. DNA for the CDR3: TGTGCCAGCAGTTCCTCCCACAGGGGGAGGGAGACCCAGTACTTC. Residues: CASSSSHRGRETQYF.

This clone was observed a handful of times. The chain's CDR3 is CASSLDRWSEAFF. The CDR3, as DNA: TGTGCCAGCAGCTTAGATCGATGGAGTGAAGCTTTCTTT. This chain connects TRBV11-3 to TRBJ1-1; unclear D gene. This CDR3 is built from 13 residues. V lost 0 bases and J 7 bases, leaving 9 bases between the germline ends. Germline loops: CDR1 SGHNT, CDR2 YENEEA. Together with reference TRBV11-3 and TRBJ1-1, the CDR3 gives the full variable domain: EAGVVQSPRYKIIEKKQPVAFWCNPISGHNTLYWYLQNLGQGPELLIRYENEEAVDDSQLPKDRFSAERLKGVDSTLKIQPAELGDSAVYLCASSLDRWSEAFFGQGTRLTVV.